One T cell receptor (beta chain) is described in this entry. Its recognized antigen is unknown. Base qualities are not at hand, and no much larger clone is one base apart. The donors were included in the validation cohort of 120 subjects, a group kept apart from the roughly 700-subject first cohort. This sample stems from a study of cytomegalovirus exposure and HLA in healthy donors (dated by TCRdb to 2016 to 2017). Concerning the study at large: According to a later analysis, the roughly 120 validation repertoires were produced on the same platform as the roughly 700 repertoires of the first cohort. A separate validation cohort of 100 to 150 different subjects was used in addition to the 666-subject first cohort. High-throughput TCR immunosequencing, statistical association of individual TCRs with disease status, and machine learning were combined to predict cytomegalovirus infection status. The study aimed to test whether signatures of past pathogen exposure could be identified by cataloging public T cell receptors. Results and caveats for the whole study, not just this receptor: The validation cohort had no HLA typing available for a later analysis, so co-occurrence within that cohort was assessed over all 130 or so repertoires. The authors suggested that the approach could potentially be generalized to other disease states and immunological phenotypes. Most TCR sequences were observed very rarely across donors, whereas some public TCRs were present in many individuals. In the study, approximately 150 TCR beta chains were listed as associated with cytomegalovirus. Three of the identified cytomegalovirus-associated TCR beta chains were confirmed in vitro to be specific for cytomegalovirus antigens. A later analysis found that TCRs clustered in the first cohort also tended to co-occur in the 120 validation repertoires, with just under 95% of cluster scores above 0. In both the original and validation cohorts, the classifier was reported to diagnose cytomegalovirus status with high specificity and sensitivity.

Preparation of the library involved the immunoSEQ multiplex PCR assay. The authors' analysis ran thus. To diagnose cytomegalovirus status from the catalog of TCR beta chain sequences, a statistical classification framework was built. Here the immuneACCESS table is served through TCRdb, limited to in-frame sequences with V and J called. Missing clones are a known gap in these copies; in checked studies unresolved V genes cover under half, and the rest lacks a known reason. V and J calls and clone size come straight from that table; D and trimming were deduced from the DNA. This sample gives over 110,000 clones in total; around 86% of them show up just once. Of the sample, just over 8.5% is held by the ten largest clones. V is pared back by 6 bases and J by 2 bases, with 23 bases lying between the germline termini. CDR1 and CDR2 are drawn from the germline V gene (reference sequence): PRHDT, FYEKMQ. The CDR3, cysteine through phenylalanine, is 17 amino acids long. CDR3 DNA only is kept here, 51 bases in frame from base 1.

The rearrangement combines TRBV13 with TRBJ2-7, and perhaps TRBD1 as D gene, on 6 matching bases. The sequence came from a man aged 18 to 30 in good health and CMV-seropositive. The sequencing sample was made of PBMCs. The sequenced DNA is TGTGCCAGCAGTTCCCCGCACCCCGACAGGCAAGCCTACGAGCAGTACTTC. Its protein product is CASSSPHPDRQAYEQYF.